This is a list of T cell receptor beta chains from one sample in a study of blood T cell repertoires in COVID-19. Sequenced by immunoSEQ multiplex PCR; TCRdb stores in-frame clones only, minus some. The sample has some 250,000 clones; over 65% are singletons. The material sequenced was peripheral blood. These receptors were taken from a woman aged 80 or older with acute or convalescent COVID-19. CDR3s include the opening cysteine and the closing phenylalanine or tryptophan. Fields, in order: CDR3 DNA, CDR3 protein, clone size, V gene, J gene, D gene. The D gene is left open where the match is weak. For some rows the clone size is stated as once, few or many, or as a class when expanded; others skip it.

CDR3 DNA: TGTGCCCTGACGGGCGGACAGGGTATGTACAACATTCAGTACTTC
CDR3 protein: CALTGGQGMYNIQYF
clone size: few
V gene: TRBV21-1
J gene: TRBJ2-4
D gene: NA

CDR3 DNA: TGTGCCAGGGGGGGACAGGGTCTATCTAACTATGGCTACACCTTC
CDR3 protein: CARGGQGLSNYGYTF
clone size: NA
V gene: TRBV19
J gene: TRBJ1-2
D gene: TRBD1

CDR3 DNA: TGCGCCAGCCGTTTAGCGGGAGGCACCTACAATGAGCAGTTCTTC
CDR3 protein: CASRLAGGTYNEQFF
clone size: NA
V gene: TRBV10-2
J gene: TRBJ2-1
D gene: TRBD2

CDR3 DNA: TGTGCCAGTAGTAGGGAAACGGGACTAGCTGGAAATGAGCAGTTCTTC
CDR3 protein: CASSRETGLAGNEQFF
clone size: NA
V gene: TRBV19
J gene: TRBJ2-1
D gene: TRBD2

CDR3 DNA: TGTGCCAGCAGCTTACGGGGGGGTAGCGCGAACGAGCAGTACTTC
CDR3 protein: CASSLRGGSANEQYF
clone size: NA
V gene: TRBV7-9
J gene: TRBJ2-7
D gene: TRBD2

CDR3 DNA: TGTGCCAGCAGCGTAGTTGGGGGCGGGTACGAGCAGTACTTC
CDR3 protein: CASSVVGGGYEQYF
clone size: NA
V gene: TRBV9
J gene: TRBJ2-7
D gene: NA

CDR3 DNA: TGTGCCAGCAGAAATGACAGGAGAAACACTGAAGCTTTCTTT
CDR3 protein: CASRNDRRNTEAFF
clone size: NA
V gene: TRBV2
J gene: TRBJ1-1
D gene: NA

CDR3 DNA: TGCGCCAGCAGCTTGGAGGGCAGGGTCAGCACAGATACGCAGTATTTT
CDR3 protein: CASSLEGRVSTDTQYF
clone size: few
V gene: TRBV5-1
J gene: TRBJ2-3
D gene: NA

CDR3 DNA: TGTGCCAGCCGAGGACAGTTTTTGGCTGAAGCTTTCTTT
CDR3 protein: CASRGQFLAEAFF
clone size: NA
V gene: TRBV6-5
J gene: TRBJ1-1
D gene: NA

CDR3 DNA: TGTGCCAGTAGTATTTGGGGGCCACGGGGAAACACCATATATTTT
CDR3 protein: CASSIWGPRGNTIYF
clone size: NA
V gene: TRBV19
J gene: TRBJ1-3
D gene: NA

CDR3 DNA: TGTGCCTGGAGTGTAGGTCTAGCAGCGGTGCAGTACTTC
CDR3 protein: CAWSVGLAAVQYF
clone size: NA
V gene: TRBV30
J gene: TRBJ2-7
D gene: NA

CDR3 DNA: TGTGCCAGCAGTGCTGAGGGAACAGATACGCAGTATTTT
CDR3 protein: CASSAEGTDTQYF
clone size: NA
V gene: TRBV2
J gene: TRBJ2-3
D gene: NA

CDR3 DNA: TGCGCCAGCAGTCTACAGGACGGACTATATAATTCACCCCTCCACTTT
CDR3 protein: CASSLQDGLYNSPLHF
clone size: NA
V gene: TRBV23-1
J gene: TRBJ1-6
D gene: NA

CDR3 DNA: TGCGCCAGCAGCCGTCCCCAAGAGACCCAGTACTTC
CDR3 protein: CASSRPQETQYF
clone size: NA
V gene: TRBV5-1
J gene: TRBJ2-5
D gene: NA

CDR3 DNA: TGTGCCAGCACCCTATCCACAGGGTTCGAGAACACTGAAGCTTTCTTT
CDR3 protein: CASTLSTGFENTEAFF
clone size: few
V gene: TRBV5-6
J gene: TRBJ1-1
D gene: NA

CDR3 DNA: TGCAGTGTCGCGCTGAACTATGGCTACACCTTC
CDR3 protein: CSVALNYGYTF
clone size: NA
V gene: TRBV20-1
J gene: TRBJ1-2
D gene: NA

CDR3 DNA: TGTGCCAGCAGTTCCCAGACAGGGGCCGGTGGCTACACCTTC
CDR3 protein: CASSSQTGAGGYTF
clone size: NA
V gene: TRBV28
J gene: TRBJ1-2
D gene: TRBD1

CDR3 DNA: TGTGCCACTTCAACCGGGACAGGGGGTAGAGAGACCCAGTACTTC
CDR3 protein: CATSTGTGGRETQYF
clone size: NA
V gene: TRBV24-1
J gene: TRBJ2-5
D gene: TRBD1

CDR3 DNA: TGTGCCAGCAGCTTGGAGCTAGCGGGGTTGTATTTT
CDR3 protein: CASSLELAGLYF
clone size: NA
V gene: TRBV5-5
J gene: TRBJ2-3
D gene: TRBD2

CDR3 DNA: TGTGCCAGTAGACCGACAGGGTCTGGAAACACCATATATTTT
CDR3 protein: CASRPTGSGNTIYF
clone size: NA
V gene: TRBV19
J gene: TRBJ1-3
D gene: TRBD1

CDR3 DNA: TGTGCCAGCAGCCGGAGGACAGGGACTGGCAATCAGCCCCAGCATTTT
CDR3 protein: CASSRRTGTGNQPQHF
clone size: few
V gene: TRBV5-8
J gene: TRBJ1-5
D gene: TRBD1

CDR3 DNA: TGTGCCAGTAGTATTCTCACAGACAGGCCAAACTATGGCTACACCTTC
CDR3 protein: CASSILTDRPNYGYTF
clone size: NA
V gene: TRBV19
J gene: TRBJ1-2
D gene: NA

CDR3 DNA: TGTGCCAGCAGCCAAGGGGGACTAGCGGTCAATGAGCAGTTCTTC
CDR3 protein: CASSQGGLAVNEQFF
clone size: NA
V gene: TRBV3-1/TRBV3-2
J gene: TRBJ2-1
D gene: TRBD2

CDR3 DNA: TGTGCCAGCAACAGATTAACAGGGACTAACTATGGCTACACCTTC
CDR3 protein: CASNRLTGTNYGYTF
clone size: NA
V gene: TRBV7-9
J gene: TRBJ1-2
D gene: NA

CDR3 DNA: TGTGCCAGCAGTTTAAACGCGGCTTACTCCGAGCAGTACTTC
CDR3 protein: CASSLNAAYSEQYF
clone size: NA
V gene: TRBV27
J gene: TRBJ2-7
D gene: NA

CDR3 DNA: TGTGCCAGCAGCCGAAGTGGGTCCGCGGGCCACGAGCAGTACTTC
CDR3 protein: CASSRSGSAGHEQYF
clone size: NA
V gene: TRBV3-1/TRBV3-2
J gene: TRBJ2-7
D gene: NA

CDR3 DNA: TGTGCCATCAGTGAGGCGGCGGGGACGGCGGATACGCAGTATTTT
CDR3 protein: CAISEAAGTADTQYF
clone size: NA
V gene: TRBV10-3
J gene: TRBJ2-3
D gene: NA

CDR3 DNA: TGTGCCAGCAGCAAATGGGCCCGGGGGGTAGAGCGGGTAGATTGGAGTGAGCAGTACTTC
CDR3 protein: CASSKWARGVERVDWSEQYF
clone size: NA
V gene: TRBV21-1
J gene: TRBJ2-7
D gene: NA

CDR3 DNA: TGTGCCAGCAGGGGACTAGCCTACAACAATGAGCAGTTCTTC
CDR3 protein: CASRGLAYNNEQFF
clone size: few
V gene: TRBV3-1/TRBV3-2
J gene: TRBJ2-1
D gene: TRBD2

CDR3 DNA: TGCGCCAGCAGCCAAGCAAAGGGGGCTTCGAACACCGGGGAGCTGTTTTTT
CDR3 protein: CASSQAKGASNTGELFF
clone size: NA
V gene: TRBV4-1
J gene: TRBJ2-2
D gene: TRBD1

CDR3 DNA: TGTGCCAGCAGCTTATCAGACGGGGGCTACGAGCAGTACTTC
CDR3 protein: CASSLSDGGYEQYF
clone size: NA
V gene: TRBV7-2
J gene: TRBJ2-7
D gene: NA

CDR3 DNA: TGTGCCAGCAGCACAGACAGGGGAAGTGGCTACACCTTC
CDR3 protein: CASSTDRGSGYTF
clone size: NA
V gene: TRBV7-9
J gene: TRBJ1-2
D gene: TRBD1

CDR3 DNA: TGTGCCAGCAGCTTAGCCAGGGGTGGGTCCTACAATGAGCAGTTCTTC
CDR3 protein: CASSLARGGSYNEQFF
clone size: NA
V gene: TRBV11-1
J gene: TRBJ2-1
D gene: NA

CDR3 DNA: TGTGCCAGCAGTTACCCGTTCTGCACCTTC
CDR3 protein: CASSYPFCTF
clone size: NA
V gene: TRBV6-5
J gene: TRBJ1-2
D gene: NA

CDR3 DNA: TGTGCCAGCCGCGCGGGACAGACCTATGGCTACACCTTC
CDR3 protein: CASRAGQTYGYTF
clone size: NA
V gene: TRBV27
J gene: TRBJ1-2
D gene: TRBD1

CDR3 DNA: TGTGCCAGCACCCGAAAAGGAGGGGCTTTGTGGTATGGCTACACCTTC
CDR3 protein: CASTRKGGALWYGYTF
clone size: NA
V gene: TRBV2
J gene: TRBJ1-2
D gene: NA

CDR3 DNA: TGTGCCAGCAGCTACGGGACAGGGGGCTATGCTGAGCAGTTCTTC
CDR3 protein: CASSYGTGGYAEQFF
clone size: NA
V gene: TRBV5-4
J gene: TRBJ2-1
D gene: TRBD1

CDR3 DNA: TGTGCCAGCAGCAAGGACAGTTTTGCTGAAGCTTTCTTT
CDR3 protein: CASSKDSFAEAFF
clone size: few
V gene: TRBV7-9
J gene: TRBJ1-1
D gene: NA

CDR3 DNA: TGTGCCAGCAGCCAATCCAACAGGGGCACAGGCTACACCTTC
CDR3 protein: CASSQSNRGTGYTF
clone size: NA
V gene: TRBV3-1/TRBV3-2
J gene: TRBJ1-2
D gene: TRBD1

CDR3 DNA: TGTGCCAGCAGCTTAGCTACAGGGTCCACTGAAGCTTTCTTT
CDR3 protein: CASSLATGSTEAFF
clone size: NA
V gene: TRBV7-2
J gene: TRBJ1-1
D gene: NA

CDR3 DNA: TGTGCCAGCAGCCCCACATCCCAGAACTATGGCTACACCTTC
CDR3 protein: CASSPTSQNYGYTF
clone size: NA
V gene: TRBV11-2
J gene: TRBJ1-2
D gene: NA

CDR3 DNA: TGTGCCAGCTCACGTCGATTACAGGGGGCGGAAGAGACCCAGTACTTC
CDR3 protein: CASSRRLQGAEETQYF
clone size: NA
V gene: TRBV18
J gene: TRBJ2-5
D gene: TRBD1

CDR3 DNA: TGTGCCAGCAGCCAATGGGGTGCGGGCAGGGGGTTGGAGACCCAGTACTTC
CDR3 protein: CASSQWGAGRGLETQYF
clone size: NA
V gene: TRBV3-1/TRBV3-2
J gene: TRBJ2-5
D gene: TRBD1

CDR3 DNA: TGTGCCAGCATGAGAAGGCGGAGCTCCTACAATGAGCAGTTCTTC
CDR3 protein: CASMRRRSSYNEQFF
clone size: NA
V gene: TRBV27
J gene: TRBJ2-1
D gene: NA

CDR3 DNA: TGTGCCAGTAGTACCACTCGGGACAGTTATGTGGGGACTGAAGCTTTCTTT
CDR3 protein: CASSTTRDSYVGTEAFF
clone size: NA
V gene: TRBV19
J gene: TRBJ1-1
D gene: TRBD1

CDR3 DNA: TGCGCCAGCAGCCAAACTAGCGGGACCTACAATGAGCAGTTCTTC
CDR3 protein: CASSQTSGTYNEQFF
clone size: once
V gene: TRBV5-1
J gene: TRBJ2-1
D gene: TRBD2

CDR3 DNA: TGTGCCAGCAGCCCCGAGATCGAGCACCTCCACTTT
CDR3 protein: CASSPEIEHLHF
clone size: NA
V gene: TRBV7-2
J gene: TRBJ1-6
D gene: NA

CDR3 DNA: TGTGCCAGCAGTCCTAGCGGAGGGGGCTACAATGAGCAGTTCTTC
CDR3 protein: CASSPSGGGYNEQFF
clone size: once
V gene: TRBV6-5
J gene: TRBJ2-1
D gene: NA

CDR3 DNA: TGTGCCAGCAGTTTCACAGGGGCTCTCTATGGCTACACCTTC
CDR3 protein: CASSFTGALYGYTF
clone size: NA
V gene: TRBV3-1/TRBV3-2
J gene: TRBJ1-2
D gene: TRBD1

CDR3 DNA: TGTGCCAGCAGCTTAGCAAGGGGACAGGGGGCTGGGAACTTC
CDR3 protein: CASSLARGQGAGNF
clone size: NA
V gene: TRBV7-2
J gene: TRBJ1-2
D gene: TRBD1